The 13 T cell receptor beta chains given below trace back to one sample, sequenced in a study of T-cell memory formation after mild COVID-19. TCRdb re-analysed the 5' RACE reads in MiXCR, keeping a single row per CDR3 protein. In the table there are about 470,000 distinct CDR3 sequences, 18% of which are singletons. Sequencing was performed on PBMCs or a T cell subset sorted from them (not recorded which). These receptors were obtained from an adult woman who had mild COVID-19 (a few samples of this study predate the infection). Cell type and time point are not known.

The gene calls are TRBV12-3 or TRBV12-4 and TRBJ1-6, with D uncertain. V lost 3 bases to trimming and J lost 11 bases, with 5 bases between them. This CDR3 contains 11 residues. The CDR3 coding sequence is TGTGCCAGCAGTTTCGGTCCACCCCTCCACTTT. This codes for CASSFGPPLHF.

V gene TRBV7-8 combines with J gene TRBJ2-7; weak D call: TRBD2 (6 bases). V lost 0 bases and J lost 6, with 18 bases in between. The CDR3 runs 16 residues. CDR1 is SGHVS and CDR2 is FQNEAQ in the germline V gene. The CDR3 sequence is CASSLALPSARTEQYF. The CDR3, as DNA: TGTGCCAGCAGCTTAGCGTTACCTAGCGCCCGGACCGAGCAGTACTTC. Filled out from reference TRBV7-8 and TRBJ2-7, the complete variable domain reads GAGVSQSPRYKVAKRGQDVALRCDPISGHVSLFWYQQALGQGPEFLTYFQNEAQLDKSGLPSDRFFAERPEGSVSTLKIQRTQQEDSAVYLCASSLALPSARTEQYFGPGTRLTVT.

This clonotype was found once. The chain has TRBV24-1 and TRBJ2-5; 7 bases agree with TRBD1. Losses at the gene ends were 3 bases for V and 0 bases for J; bases not matched to a gene: 9. The CDR3 loop spans 17 amino acids. Germline CDR1 and CDR2: KGHDR and SFDVKD. The CDR3: CATSDTPGTAYQETQYF. The DNA for the CDR3 is TGTGCCACCAGTGATACTCCCGGGACAGCGTACCAAGAGACCCAGTACTTC.

This clonotype was recorded at least ten times. The chain's CDR3 is CASRPTGTSYNEQFF. CDR3 nucleotide sequence: TGTGCCAGCAGACCAACCGGGACAAGCTACAATGAGCAGTTCTTC. V and J are TRBV2 and TRBJ2-1, with D possibly matching TRBD1 (6 bases). V shed 6 bases and J shed 3 bases, with 15 bases lying between them. Per the germline V gene, CDR1 is SNHLY and CDR2 is FYNNEI. The CDR3 runs 15 residues.

The chain employs TRBV27 and TRBJ2-7; possibly TRBD2 for D (6 bases). The CDR3 loop spans 14 amino acids. With 4 bases removed from V and 7 bases from J, the gap between germline ends came to 17 bases. Germline V CDR1 and CDR2: MNHEY, SMNVEV (reference sequence). CDR3 loop: CASSSGTALREQYF. Written as DNA, the CDR3 is TGTGCCAGCAGTTCCGGGACTGCCCTTCGGGAGCAGTACTTC.

The V and J genes are TRBV5-1 and TRBJ2-2; TRBD1 is a possible D gene (5 bases). V shed 0 bases and J shed 3 bases, with 9 bases lying between them. This CDR3 contains 15 residues. Germline lookup yields CDR1 SGHRS and CDR2 YFSETQ. CDR3 bases: TGCGCCAGCAGCTTGGTGGCAGGGTACACCGGGGAGCTGTTTTTT. It encodes CASSLVAGYTGELFF.

This clonotype has just a few counts. The CDR3 DNA follows: TGTGCCAGCAGCTCTGGGGGGGCCGTCACAGATACGCAGTATTTT. Its translation is CASSSGGAVTDTQYF. The gene calls are TRBV7-8 and TRBJ2-3; maybe TRBD2 (7 bases). The CDR3 consists of 15 residues. The V end lost 4 bases, the J end lost 2 bases, and 13 bases lay between the germline ends. Germline assignment: CDR1 SGHVS and CDR2 FQNEAQ.

This clonotype has just a few counts. The chain carries TRBV11-2 and TRBJ2-5; D remains unclear. CDR3 size: 16 residues. The ends were cut back, 0 bases at V and 2 bases at J, with 13 bases in the middle. Germline values: CDR1 SGHAT, CDR2 FQNNGV. The CDR3 DNA is TGTGCCAGCAGCTTAGATCGGTGGCAGCAACAAGAGACCCAGTACTTC. It specifies CASSLDRWQQQETQYF. The full variable domain, completed using reference TRBV11-2 and TRBJ2-5, is EAGVAQSPRYKIIEKRQSVAFWCNPISGHATLYWYQQILGQGPKLLIQFQNNGVVDDSQLPKDRFSAERLKGVDSTLKIQPAKLEDSAVYLCASSLDRWQQQETQYFGPGTRLLVL.

The chain employs TRBV28 and TRBJ2-5; possible D gene TRBD1, 5 bases. Trimming removed 5 bases at V and 3 bases at J, with 13 bases between. The CDR3 spans 14 residues. CDR1 is MDHEN and CDR2 is SYDVKM in the germline V gene. CDR3 sequence: CASSRQSYEETQYF. The CDR3 nucleotides are TGTGCCAGCAGTAGACAGTCTTATGAAGAGACCCAGTACTTC.

The CDR3 nucleotides read TGTGCCAGCAGCGTTCCGGGACAGAACTATGGCTACACCTTC. As protein: CASSVPGQNYGYTF. This chain uses TRBV9 with TRBJ1-2, with 7 nucleotides matching TRBD1. Germline V gene data show CDR1 as SGDLS and CDR2 as YYNGEE. The CDR3 contains 14 residues. The J segment lost 2 bases and the V segment lost 2 bases, leaving 3 bases of the junction unmatched.

The chain joins TRBV5-5 to TRBJ2-3; TRBD2 aligns across 7 bases. The junction had 9 bases not matched to a gene; V was cut back by 3 bases and J by 5 bases. The V gene's germline CDR1 is SGHKS and CDR2 YYEKEE (reference sequence). The CDR3 consists of 15 residues. The CDR3 loop is CASSSFGGGEDTQYF. The CDR3 DNA follows: TGTGCCAGCAGCTCGTTTGGGGGGGGAGAAGATACGCAGTATTTT.

V usage is TRBV14 and J usage is TRBJ2-1; 10 bases fit TRBD2. Germline V CDR1 and CDR2: SGHDN, FVKESK. Trimming cost V 0 bases and J 9 bases; bases outside gene matches: 11. The CDR3 extends over 17 amino acids. In nucleotides, the CDR3 is TGTGCCAGCAGCCAAGATCTCCAGCTAGCGGGAGATGGTGAGCAGTTCTTC. Protein sequence: CASSQDLQLAGDGEQFF.

This clonotype appeared a few times. The germline gene is not matched at one end of the junction; a read error may be the cause. V gene TRBV6-2 or TRBV6-3 combines with J gene TRBJ2-7; TRBD1 matches at 9 bases. Germline V gene lookup returns CDR1 MNHEY and CDR2 SVGEGT. This CDR3 is 12 amino acids long. As DNA, the CDR3 is TGTGCCAGCAGTTACTTGGGACAGGGCCAGACCTTC. Its protein is CASSYLGQGQTF.